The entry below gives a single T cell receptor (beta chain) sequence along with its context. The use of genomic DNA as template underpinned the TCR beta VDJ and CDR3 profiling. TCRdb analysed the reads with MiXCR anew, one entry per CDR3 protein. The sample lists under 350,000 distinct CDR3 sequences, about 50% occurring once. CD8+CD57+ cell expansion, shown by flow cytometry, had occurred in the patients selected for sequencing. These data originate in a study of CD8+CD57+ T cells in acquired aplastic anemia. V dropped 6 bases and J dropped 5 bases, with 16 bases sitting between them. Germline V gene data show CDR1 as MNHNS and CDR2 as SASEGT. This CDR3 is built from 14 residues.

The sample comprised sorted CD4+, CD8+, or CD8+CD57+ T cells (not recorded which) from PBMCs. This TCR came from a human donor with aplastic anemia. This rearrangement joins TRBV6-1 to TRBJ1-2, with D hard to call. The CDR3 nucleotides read TGTGCCAGCAGAATGAGCGGGTCGAGGTATGGCTACACCTTC. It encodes CASRMSGSRYGYTF.